These 4 T cell receptor beta chains were sequenced from one sample in a study of T cells in Graves' hyperthyroidism and ophthalmopathy. Amplified TCR beta CDR3 regions came from RNA transcripts. Carried out on the TCR CDR3, a first-round RT-PCR used the HTBI primer set. From the multiplex PCR reads, TCRdb called clonotypes with MiXCR, one entry per CDR3 protein. This table holds approximately 500,000 distinct CDR3 sequences, 46% found once. Specimen: peripheral blood or thyroid tissue (not recorded which). The receptors were gathered from a woman between 18 and 29 years old with Graves' hyperthyroidism.

Ten or more counts support this clonotype. The CDR3 nucleotides read TGTGCCACCAGCAGAGATGAGACTAGCGGGAGGGATGCCACAGATACGCAGTATTTT. Protein: CATSRDETSGRDATDTQYF. The rearrangement links TRBV15 to TRBJ2-3; 14 nucleotides agree with TRBD2. Germline CDR1 reads LNHNV; CDR2 reads YYDKDF (reference sequence). CDR3 size: 19 residues. After removal of 0 bases from V and 2 bases from J, the junction contained 7 bases not matched to a gene.

The chain combines TRBV7-8 with TRBJ1-1; 12 bases map to TRBD1. Germline loops: CDR1 SGHVS, CDR2 FQNEAQ. V shed 1 base and J 3 bases; nucleotides not matched to a gene: 9. CDR3 size: 18 residues. The DNA of the CDR3 is TGTGCCAGCAGCTTAGAACCGGGACAGGGGGCTGGAGACACTGAAGCTTTCTTT. It codes for CASSLEPGQGAGDTEAFF.

This clonotype came up many times. V usage is TRBV5-8 and J usage is TRBJ1-4; tentative D call: TRBD1 (5 bases). With 0 bases removed from V and 7 bases from J, the gap between germline ends came to 13 bases. The CDR3 totals 15 residues. The V gene's germline CDR1 is SGHTS and CDR2 YDEGEE. CDR3 residues: CASSLARGVGEKLFF. CDR3 in DNA: TGTGCCAGCAGCTTGGCGCGGGGGGTTGGTGAAAAACTGTTTTTT.

The rearrangement links TRBV7-9 to TRBJ2-3; D is perhaps TRBD2 (5 bases). V lost 1 base and J lost 5, with 13 bases in between. CDR1 and CDR2 (germline): SEHNR, FQNEAQ (reference sequence). The CDR3 totals 15 residues. For the CDR3, the DNA is TGTGCCAGCAGCTTAGTTAGCGCCCGTGGAGATACGCAGTATTTT. Amino acids: CASSLVSARGDTQYF.